This T cell receptor beta chain was observed in a study of human T cells and chemical hapten exposure. Study results and limitations: Donors' alopecia may make their immune response differ from healthy people's. Expanded TCRs produced significantly more large CDR3 similarity clusters than controls did.

This clonotype came up a few times. Antigen: not known. TCRdb itself ran the RACE reads through MiXCR, one entry per CDR3 protein. The table lists approximately 82,000 distinct CDR3 sequences, around 7% of them singletons, with 1% to 1.5% in the top ten. Time point defined: patch test 2, 6 weeks after DPC sensitization. Treatment given: therapeutic diphenylcyclopropenone sensitization with weekly scalp DPC. Suited to DPC and affected by alopecia, the donors ranged from 18 to 70 years old. Total RNA came from unfractionated whole blood. This CDR3 spans 14 amino acids. V was clipped by 5 bases and J by 6 bases; unmatched bases: 6. In germline, CDR1 is SGHTA, CDR2 FQGNSA.

The sequencing used whole blood, collected in connection with sensitization to the hapten diphenylcyclopropenone (DPC). The clonotype was recovered from a woman under 40 with alopecia areata. Some clones in this sample may be carry-over from other donors' samples. The chain links TRBV7-2 to TRBJ2-7; 11 bases map to TRBD2. CDR3 bases: TGTGCCAGCAGCCCCTTAGCGGGGGGGCGCGAGCAGTACTTC. It is translated as CASSPLAGGREQYF.